One and the same sample provided the 21 T cell receptor beta chains below, sequenced in a study of T cells in Graves' hyperthyroidism and ophthalmopathy. RNA transcripts gave rise to amplified TCR beta CDR3 regions. The HTBI primer set drove a first-round RT-PCR of the TCR CDR3. TCRdb called the multiplex PCR reads again in MiXCR, with one record for every CDR3 protein. Among about half a million distinct CDR3 sequences, approximately 25% were seen once, and the ten largest hold about 11%. The sample was blood. These receptor sequences come from a woman aged 25-40 years with Graves' ophthalmopathy.

This clonotype was observed many times. This chain uses TRBV7-2 with TRBJ1-1; D gene ambiguous. The CDR3 has 11 residues. Germline V CDR1 and CDR2: SGHTA, FQGNSA. V lost 5 bases and J 4 bases, leaving 5 bases between the germline ends. CDR3 sequence: CASSPITEAFF. The CDR3 nucleotides are TGTGCCAGCAGCCCTATCACTGAAGCTTTCTTT.

This chain connects TRBV6-2 or TRBV6-3 to TRBJ1-5, with D hard to call. CDR3 length: 18 amino acids. In germline, CDR1 is MNHEY, CDR2 SVGEGT. The germline V and J ends were trimmed by 3 bases and 0 bases, with 18 bases remaining between them. As DNA, the CDR3 is TGTGCCAGCAGTTATACCCGCCTAGAAACCAATAGCAATCAGCCCCAGCATTTT. Residues: CASSYTRLETNSNQPQHF.

There are many counts of this clonotype. The chain combines TRBV20-1 with TRBJ1-5, with TRBD1 matching 12 bases. The CDR3 extends over 15 amino acids. The germline gives CDR1 DFQATT, CDR2 SNEGSKA (reference sequence). Trimming at V came to 3 bases and at J to 7 bases, leaving 7 bases not matched to a gene. The CDR3 DNA follows: TGCAGTGCTAGGGGGGGACAGGGGGCGAGGCAGCCCCAGCATTTT. As protein: CSARGGQGARQPQHF.

This clonotype was seen at least ten times. V usage is TRBV28 and J usage is TRBJ1-1, with D maybe TRBD1 (6 bases). Trimming left V 6 bases short and J 3 bases short, with 11 bases between. Germline V gives CDR1 MDHEN, CDR2 SYDVKM. The CDR3 length is 13 residues. The CDR3 spells CASSNRDYTEAFF. For the CDR3, the DNA is TGTGCCAGCAGCAACAGGGACTACACTGAAGCTTTCTTT.

This clonotype was seen many times. This chain uses TRBV20-1 with TRBJ1-1; D possibly corresponds to TRBD1 (6 bases). The germline CDR1 and CDR2 sequences are DFQATT and SNEGSKA (reference sequence). Deletions cut 6 bases from V and 2 bases from J, with 13 bases between. The CDR3 runs to 13 residues. The CDR3 reads CSASGTINTEAFF. The CDR3 DNA reads TGCAGTGCCTCCGGGACAATTAACACTGAAGCTTTCTTT.

Of note for this clonotype: This may be a read error: a much more frequent sequence differs by one nucleotide. This chain joins TRBV20-1 and TRBJ2-5, with a tentative D call TRBD2 (6 bases). V was trimmed by 6 bases and J by 5 bases, leaving 22 bases between them. In germline, CDR1 is DFQATT, CDR2 SNEGSKA (reference sequence). CDR3 length: 15 residues. In nucleotides, the CDR3 is TGCAGTGCAACCCCTCTATCGGGGGTTTGGGAGACCCAGTACTTC. Translation: CSATPLSGVWETQYF.

The chain employs TRBV15 and TRBJ1-1; D gene ambiguous. Per the germline V gene, CDR1 is LNHNV and CDR2 is YYDKDF (reference sequence). V was cut by 0 bases and J by 4 bases, with 6 bases left in between. The length of the CDR3 is 13 residues. The CDR3 DNA reads TGTGCCACCAGCAGAGATCGTAGCACTGAAGCTTTCTTT. Residues: CATSRDRSTEAFF.

This clonotype was recorded at least ten times. The CDR3 sequence: CASSYQRGDYGYTF. The CDR3 coding sequence is TGTGCCAGCAGTTATCAAAGGGGGGACTATGGCTACACCTTC. The chain recombines TRBV6-5 with TRBJ1-2, with a weak D call TRBD1 (6 bases). CDR1 MNHEY and CDR2 SVGAGI come from the germline V gene. The length of the CDR3 is 14 residues. V dropped 3 bases and J dropped 3 bases, with 11 bases sitting between them.

This clonotype appeared many times. This chain joins TRBV11-2 and TRBJ2-7, with 11 nucleotides matching TRBD2. CDR3 length equals 16 residues. Unmatched junction bases numbered 6, after V lost 5 bases and J lost 0 bases. Germline lookup yields CDR1 SGHAT and CDR2 FQNNGV. The CDR3 nucleotides are TGTGCCAGCAGCATCCGACTAGCGGGGTCCTCCTACGAGCAGTACTTC. Its translation is CASSIRLAGSSYEQYF.

Only a few counts were recorded for this clonotype. The genes are TRBV6-5 and TRBJ1-2; no clear D. The length of the CDR3 is 10 residues. In germline, CDR1 is MNHEY, CDR2 SVGAGI. V dropped 1 base and J dropped 10 bases, with 4 bases sitting between them. The CDR3 sequence is CASSYFDYTF. In DNA form, the CDR3 reads TGTGCCAGCAGTTACTTCGACTACACCTTC.

The chain links TRBV12-3 or TRBV12-4 to TRBJ2-5; 14 bases are shared with TRBD2. This CDR3 contains 17 residues. J gave up 4 bases and V 5 bases, and 9 bases lay outside the gene matches. In DNA, the CDR3 is TGTGCCAGCAGTGAGGGGACTAGCGGGGGTCGGAGAGAGACCCAGTACTTC. Protein: CASSEGTSGGRRETQYF.

At least ten counts were recorded for this clonotype. The chain uses TRBV30 and TRBJ2-2; possibly TRBD2 for D (5 bases). The CDR3 spans 17 residues. Trimming left V 5 bases short and J 4 bases short, with 23 bases between. In germline, CDR1 is GTSNPN, CDR2 SVGIG (reference sequence). CDR3 nucleotides: TGTGCCTGGTCTGCTATCTTCGGACTTCGGGCCACCGGGGAGCTGTTTTTT. Translated: CAWSAIFGLRATGELFF.

The V and J genes are TRBV12-5 and TRBJ1-2; no reliable D call. The CDR3 covers 12 residues. Deletions cut 2 bases from V and 8 bases from J, with 9 bases between. The germline gives CDR1 LGHNT, CDR2 FRNRAP. The CDR3 is CASGLFDGGYTF. The CDR3 nucleotides are TGTGCTAGTGGTTTGTTCGACGGGGGCTACACCTTC.

This clonotype appeared many times. This chain connects TRBV7-9 to TRBJ1-1, with TRBD1 identical over 7 bases. V lost 3 bases to trimming and J lost 4 bases; unmatched junction nucleotides: 5. There are 14 residues in the CDR3. Germline-derived CDR1 and CDR2 are SEHNR and FQNEAQ (reference sequence). The CDR3 spells CASSLGQPRTEAFF. CDR3 DNA sequence: TGTGCCAGCAGCTTGGGACAGCCCCGCACTGAAGCTTTCTTT.

This clonotype was recorded many times. The V gene is TRBV6-2 or TRBV6-3, the J gene TRBJ2-7, with 7 bases identical to TRBD2. V dropped 2 bases and J dropped 2; count of bases not matched to a gene: 3. CDR3 length: 14 amino acids. The germline CDR1 and CDR2 sequences are MNHEY and SVGEGT. The CDR3 reads CASSYEAGTYEQYF. The CDR3 nucleotides read TGTGCCAGCAGTTACGAAGCGGGGACCTACGAGCAGTACTTC.

The chain uses TRBV19 and TRBJ2-6; D gene unclear. Trimming removed 4 bases at V and 2 bases at J, with 3 bases between. The CDR3 runs 13 residues. Per the germline V gene, CDR1 is LNHDA and CDR2 is SQIVND (reference sequence). The CDR3 sequence: CASSNPGANVLTF. The CDR3 DNA follows: TGTGCCAGTAGTAACCCTGGGGCCAACGTCCTGACTTTC.

The V call is TRBV9, the J call TRBJ1-2, with TRBD1 matching 7 bases. The germline V gene encodes CDR1 SGDLS and CDR2 YYNGEE. CDR3 length: 15 residues. Unmatched junction bases numbered 10, after V lost 4 bases and J lost 4 bases. The CDR3 DNA follows: TGTGCCAGCAGCCAGGAGGCAGGGGGAGTCTATGGCTACACCTTC. Translating it yields CASSQEAGGVYGYTF.

The chain recombines TRBV28 with TRBJ1-1; 7 bases are a match to TRBD1. V was clipped by 6 bases and J by 11 bases; unmatched bases: 12. The CDR3 sequence is 13 residues long. Germline V gene sequence: CDR1 MDHEN, CDR2 SYDVKM. The CDR3 nucleotides are TGTGCCAGCAGACCGGACAGGCTTTTGGGCGCTTTCTTT. Translation gives CASRPDRLLGAFF.

This clonotype was observed a handful of times. The V gene is TRBV11-2, the J gene TRBJ1-2, with 7 positions matching TRBD1. V lost 5 bases and J lost 7; bases outside the gene matches: 16. Germline CDR1 and CDR2: SGHAT and FQNNGV. CDR3 length equals 16 residues. The CDR3: CASSPRGGGASGGYTF. CDR3 nucleotides: TGTGCCAGCAGCCCCCGCGGAGGGGGCGCGTCAGGTGGCTACACCTTC.

The table lists this clonotype with a few counts. V is TRBV6-1 and J is TRBJ1-1; D unresolved. This CDR3 comprises 14 residues. Germline CDR1 and CDR2: MNHNS and SASEGT. The V end lost 6 bases, the J end lost 1 base, and 12 bases lay between the germline ends. Here the CDR3 reads CASRAIGANTEAFF. The CDR3 nucleotides are TGTGCCAGCAGGGCGATTGGAGCGAACACTGAAGCTTTCTTT.

This clonotype has a count of ten or more. This rearrangement joins TRBV12-3 or TRBV12-4 to TRBJ1-5; 7 nucleotides align to TRBD1. The CDR3 is 14 residues long. V was clipped by 5 bases and J by 7 bases; unmatched bases: 8. CDR3 protein: CASSEGQAEQPQHF. The CDR3 DNA reads TGTGCCAGCAGTGAAGGACAGGCTGAACAGCCCCAGCATTTT.